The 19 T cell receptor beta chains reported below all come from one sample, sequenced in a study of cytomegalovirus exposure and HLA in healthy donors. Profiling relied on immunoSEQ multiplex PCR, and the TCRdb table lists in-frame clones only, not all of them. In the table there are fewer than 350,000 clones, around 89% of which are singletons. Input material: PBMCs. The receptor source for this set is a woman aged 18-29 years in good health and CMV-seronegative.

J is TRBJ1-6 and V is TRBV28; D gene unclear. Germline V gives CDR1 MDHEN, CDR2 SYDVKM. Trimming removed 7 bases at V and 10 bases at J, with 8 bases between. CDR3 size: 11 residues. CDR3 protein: CASKSGSPLHF. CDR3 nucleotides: TGTGCCAGCAAATCCGGGTCACCCCTCCACTTT.

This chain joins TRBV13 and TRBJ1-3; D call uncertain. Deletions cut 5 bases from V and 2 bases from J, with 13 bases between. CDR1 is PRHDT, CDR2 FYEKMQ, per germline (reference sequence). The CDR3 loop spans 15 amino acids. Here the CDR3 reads CASSLTRVAGNTIYF. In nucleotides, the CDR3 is TGTGCCAGCAGCCTCACGAGGGTGGCTGGAAACACCATATATTTT.

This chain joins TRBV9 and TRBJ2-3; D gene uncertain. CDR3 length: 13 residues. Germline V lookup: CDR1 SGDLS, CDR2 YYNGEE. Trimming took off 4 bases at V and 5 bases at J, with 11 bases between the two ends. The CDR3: CASSIIHGDTQYF. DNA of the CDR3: TGTGCCAGCAGCATCATCCACGGAGATACGCAGTATTTT.

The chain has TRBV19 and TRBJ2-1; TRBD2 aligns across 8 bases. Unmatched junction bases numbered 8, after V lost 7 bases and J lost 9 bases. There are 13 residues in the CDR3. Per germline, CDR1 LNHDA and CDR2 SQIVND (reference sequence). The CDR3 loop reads CASTWTGTSEQFF. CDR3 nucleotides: TGTGCCAGTACCTGGACCGGGACTAGTGAGCAGTTCTTC.

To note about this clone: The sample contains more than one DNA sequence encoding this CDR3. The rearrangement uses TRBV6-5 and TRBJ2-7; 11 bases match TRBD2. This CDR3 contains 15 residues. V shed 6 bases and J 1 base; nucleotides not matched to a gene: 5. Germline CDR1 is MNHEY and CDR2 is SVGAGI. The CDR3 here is CASRRTSGGSYEQYF. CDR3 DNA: TGTGCCAGCAGACGTACTAGCGGGGGATCCTACGAGCAGTACTTC.

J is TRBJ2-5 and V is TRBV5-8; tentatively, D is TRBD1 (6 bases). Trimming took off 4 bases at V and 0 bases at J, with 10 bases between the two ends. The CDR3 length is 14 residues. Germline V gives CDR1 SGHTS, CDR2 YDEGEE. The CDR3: CASSPDSDQETQYF. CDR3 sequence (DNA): TGTGCCAGCAGCCCGGACAGTGACCAAGAGACCCAGTACTTC.

The CDR3 DNA is TGTGCCAGCGGCCTCGGAGAAGATACGCAGTATTTT. As protein: CASGLGEDTQYF. V is TRBV9 and J is TRBJ2-3, with unresolved D. This CDR3 has 12 amino acids. V dropped 7 bases and J dropped 5 bases, with 11 bases sitting between them. Germline V CDR1 and CDR2: SGDLS, YYNGEE.

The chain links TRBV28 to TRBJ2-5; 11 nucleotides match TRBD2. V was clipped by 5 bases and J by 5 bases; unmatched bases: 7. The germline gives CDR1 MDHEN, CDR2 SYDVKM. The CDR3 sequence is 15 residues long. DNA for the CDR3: TGTGCCAGCAGTCTTAGCGGGAGGGGGCTCGAGACCCAGTACTTC. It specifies CASSLSGRGLETQYF. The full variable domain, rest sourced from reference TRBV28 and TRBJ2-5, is DVKVTQSSRYLVKRTGEKVFLECVQDMDHENMFWYRQDPGLGLRLIYFSYDVKMKEKGDIPEGYSVSREKKERFSLILESASTNQTSMYLCASSLSGRGLETQYFGPGTRLLVL.

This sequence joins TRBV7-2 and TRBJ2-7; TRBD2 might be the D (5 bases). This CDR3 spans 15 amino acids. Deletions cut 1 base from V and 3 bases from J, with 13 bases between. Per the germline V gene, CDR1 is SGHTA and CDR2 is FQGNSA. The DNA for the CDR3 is TGTGCCAGCAGCTTAGTTCCCGGACTCAGCTACGAGCAGTACTTC. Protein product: CASSLVPGLSYEQYF.

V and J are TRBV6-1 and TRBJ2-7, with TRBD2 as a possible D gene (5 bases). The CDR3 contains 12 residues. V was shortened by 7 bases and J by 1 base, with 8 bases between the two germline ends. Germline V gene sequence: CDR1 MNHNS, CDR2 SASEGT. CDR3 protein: CASTGLSYEQYF. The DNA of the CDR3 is TGTGCCAGCACCGGACTTTCCTACGAGCAGTACTTC.

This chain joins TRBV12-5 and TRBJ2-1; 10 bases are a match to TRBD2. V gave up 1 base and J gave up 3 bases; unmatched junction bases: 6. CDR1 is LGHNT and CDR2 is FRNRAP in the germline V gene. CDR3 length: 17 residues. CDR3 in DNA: TGTGCTAGTGGTTTGGCCCCCCGACTAGCGGGCTACAATGAGCAGTTCTTC. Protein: CASGLAPRLAGYNEQFF.

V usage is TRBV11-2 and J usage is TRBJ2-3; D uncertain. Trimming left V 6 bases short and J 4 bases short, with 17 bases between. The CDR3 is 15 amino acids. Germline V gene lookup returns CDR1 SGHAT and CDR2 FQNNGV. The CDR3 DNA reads TGTGCCAGCAGATCCGAGCGAACCCAAGCAGATACGCAGTATTTT. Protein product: CASRSERTQADTQYF.

The CDR3 nucleotides are TGTGCCAGTAGTATGGGCAGGGAAAGTGAAAAACTGTTTTTT. Protein: CASSMGRESEKLFF. The V and J genes are TRBV19 and TRBJ1-4, with a possible D match to TRBD1 (5 bases). This CDR3 spans 14 amino acids. Germline V gene data show CDR1 as LNHDA and CDR2 as SQIVND (reference sequence). Trimming left V 3 bases short and J 7 bases short, with 12 bases between.

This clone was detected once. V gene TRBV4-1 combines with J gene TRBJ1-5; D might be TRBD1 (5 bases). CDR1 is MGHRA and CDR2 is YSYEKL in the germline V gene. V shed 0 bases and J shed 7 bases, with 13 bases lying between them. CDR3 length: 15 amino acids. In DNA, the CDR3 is TGCGCCAGCAGCCAAGATGAGGACGGGGGACAGCCCCAGCATTTT. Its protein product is CASSQDEDGGQPQHF.

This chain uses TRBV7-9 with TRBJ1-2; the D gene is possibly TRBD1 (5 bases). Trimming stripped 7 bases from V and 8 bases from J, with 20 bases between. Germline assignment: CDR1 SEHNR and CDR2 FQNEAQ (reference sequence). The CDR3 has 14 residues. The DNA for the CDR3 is TGTGCCAGCAACGATCCTAAGCAGGGATACGGCTACACCTTC. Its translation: CASNDPKQGYGYTF.

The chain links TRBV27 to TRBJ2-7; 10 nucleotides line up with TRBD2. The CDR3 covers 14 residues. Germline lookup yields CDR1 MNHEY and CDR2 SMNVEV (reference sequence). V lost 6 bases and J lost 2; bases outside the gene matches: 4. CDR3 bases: TGTGCCAGCAGAGCCGGACTAGCGGCCTACGAGCAGTACTTC. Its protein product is CASRAGLAAYEQYF.

CDR3 in DNA: TGTGCCAGCAGTTATAACAATCAGCCCCAGCATTTT. Its translation is CASSYNNQPQHF. V usage is TRBV28 and J usage is TRBJ1-5; D is unclear. V gave up 4 bases and J gave up 3 bases, with 4 bases separating them. Germline V gene sequence: CDR1 MDHEN, CDR2 SYDVKM. The CDR3 length is 12 residues.

CDR3: CASSQWTGTAETQYF. The CDR3 DNA reads as TGCGCCAGCAGCCAATGGACAGGGACGGCGGAGACCCAGTACTTC. This chain uses TRBV4-1 with TRBJ2-5; 8 nucleotides align to TRBD1. The CDR3 totals 15 residues. V gave up 2 bases and J gave up 5 bases; unmatched junction bases: 7. Germline V gene sequence: CDR1 MGHRA, CDR2 YSYEKL.

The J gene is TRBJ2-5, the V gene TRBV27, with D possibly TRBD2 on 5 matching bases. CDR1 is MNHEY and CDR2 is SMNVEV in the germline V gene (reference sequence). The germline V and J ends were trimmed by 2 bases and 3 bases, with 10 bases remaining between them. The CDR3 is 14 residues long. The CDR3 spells CASSLTGWEETQYF. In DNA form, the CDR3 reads TGTGCCAGCAGTTTAACGGGATGGGAAGAGACCCAGTACTTC.